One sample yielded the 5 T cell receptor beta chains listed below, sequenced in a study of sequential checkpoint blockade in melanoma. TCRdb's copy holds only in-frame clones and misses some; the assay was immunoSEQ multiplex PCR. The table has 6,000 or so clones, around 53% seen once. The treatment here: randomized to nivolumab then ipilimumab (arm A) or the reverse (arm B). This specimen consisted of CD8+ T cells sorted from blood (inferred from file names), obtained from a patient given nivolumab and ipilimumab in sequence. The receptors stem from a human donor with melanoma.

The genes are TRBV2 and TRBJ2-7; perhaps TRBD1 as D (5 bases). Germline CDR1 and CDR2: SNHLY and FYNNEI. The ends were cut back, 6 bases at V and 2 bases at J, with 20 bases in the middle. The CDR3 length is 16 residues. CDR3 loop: CASRDPISQGAYEQYF. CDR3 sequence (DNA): TGTGCCAGCAGAGACCCTATCTCCCAGGGTGCCTACGAGCAGTACTTC.

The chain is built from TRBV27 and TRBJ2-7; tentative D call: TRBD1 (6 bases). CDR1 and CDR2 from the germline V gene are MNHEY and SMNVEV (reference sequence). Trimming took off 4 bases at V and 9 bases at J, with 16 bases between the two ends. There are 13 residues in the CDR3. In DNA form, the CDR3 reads TGTGCCAGCAGTTCAGGGGATAGATTCGGGCAGTACTTC. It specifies CASSSGDRFGQYF.

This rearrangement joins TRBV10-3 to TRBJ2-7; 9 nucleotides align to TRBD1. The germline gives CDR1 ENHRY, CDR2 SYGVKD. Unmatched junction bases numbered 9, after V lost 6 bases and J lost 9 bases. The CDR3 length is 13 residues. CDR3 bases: TGTGCCATCAGAGAGGGACAGGGACTTTGGCAGTACTTC. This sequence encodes CAIREGQGLWQYF.

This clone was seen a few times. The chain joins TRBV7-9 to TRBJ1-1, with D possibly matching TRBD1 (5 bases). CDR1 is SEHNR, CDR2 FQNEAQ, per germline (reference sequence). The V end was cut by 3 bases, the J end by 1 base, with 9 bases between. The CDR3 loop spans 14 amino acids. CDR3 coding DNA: TGTGCCAGCAGCTTGTGGGGGGAGAACACTGAAGCTTTCTTT. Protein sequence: CASSLWGENTEAFF.

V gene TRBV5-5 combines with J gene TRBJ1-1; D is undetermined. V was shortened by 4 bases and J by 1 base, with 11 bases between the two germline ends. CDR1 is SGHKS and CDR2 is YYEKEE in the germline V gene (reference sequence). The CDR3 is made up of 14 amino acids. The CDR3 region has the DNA TGTGCCAGCAGCCCCGAGGATCAGAACACTGAAGCTTTCTTT. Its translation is CASSPEDQNTEAFF. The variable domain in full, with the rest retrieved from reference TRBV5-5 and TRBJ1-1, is DAGVTQSPTHLIKTRGQQVTLRCSPISGHKSVSWYQQVLGQGPQFIFQYYEKEERGRGNFPDRFSARQFPNYSSELNVNALLLGDSALYLCASSPEDQNTEAFFGQGTRLTVV.